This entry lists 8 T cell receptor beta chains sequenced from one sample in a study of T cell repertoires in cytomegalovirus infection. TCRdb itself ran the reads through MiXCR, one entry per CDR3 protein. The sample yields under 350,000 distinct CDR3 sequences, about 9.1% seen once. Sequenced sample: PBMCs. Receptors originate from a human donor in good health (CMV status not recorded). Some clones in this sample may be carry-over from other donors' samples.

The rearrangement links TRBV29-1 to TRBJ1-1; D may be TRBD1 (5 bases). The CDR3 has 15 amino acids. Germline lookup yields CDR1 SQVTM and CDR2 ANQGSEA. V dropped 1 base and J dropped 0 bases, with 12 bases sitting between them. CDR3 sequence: CSVEVRTTMNTEAFF. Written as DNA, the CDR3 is TGCAGCGTTGAAGTCCGGACAACCATGAACACTGAAGCTTTCTTT.

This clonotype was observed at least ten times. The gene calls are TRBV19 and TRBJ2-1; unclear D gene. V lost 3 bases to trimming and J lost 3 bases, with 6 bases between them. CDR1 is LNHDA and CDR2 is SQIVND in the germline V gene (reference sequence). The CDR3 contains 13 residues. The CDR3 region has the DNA TGTGCCAGTAGTATCACAGACTACAATGAGCAGTTCTTC. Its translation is CASSITDYNEQFF.

The CDR3 DNA reads TGCGCCAGCAGCTACCGACAGGGCGAAGAGACCCAGTACTTC. Its protein is CASSYRQGEETQYF. V gene TRBV5-1 combines with J gene TRBJ2-5, with 7 bases aligning to TRBD1. CDR1 is SGHRS and CDR2 is YFSETQ in the germline V gene. There are 14 residues in the CDR3. V shed 3 bases and J 3 bases; nucleotides not matched to a gene: 5.

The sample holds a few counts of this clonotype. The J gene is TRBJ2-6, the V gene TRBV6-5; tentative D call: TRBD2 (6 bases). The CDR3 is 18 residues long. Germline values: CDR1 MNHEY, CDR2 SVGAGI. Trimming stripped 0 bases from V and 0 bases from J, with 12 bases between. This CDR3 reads CASSYSGTYASGANVLTF. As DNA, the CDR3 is TGTGCCAGCAGTTACTCCGGGACTTATGCCTCTGGGGCCAACGTCCTGACTTTC.

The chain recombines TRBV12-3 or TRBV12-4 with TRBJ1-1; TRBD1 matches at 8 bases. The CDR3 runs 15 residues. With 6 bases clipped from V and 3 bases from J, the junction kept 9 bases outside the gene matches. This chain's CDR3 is CASSLEAGGYTEAFF. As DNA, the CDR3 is TGTGCCAGCAGCCTTGAGGCAGGGGGCTACACTGAAGCTTTCTTT.

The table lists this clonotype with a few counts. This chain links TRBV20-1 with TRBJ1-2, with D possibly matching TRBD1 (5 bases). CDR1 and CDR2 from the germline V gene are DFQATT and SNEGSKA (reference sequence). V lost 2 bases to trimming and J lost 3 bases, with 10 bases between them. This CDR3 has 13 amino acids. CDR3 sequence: CSARRGRDYGYTF. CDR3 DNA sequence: TGCAGTGCTAGAAGGGGAAGAGACTATGGCTACACCTTC.

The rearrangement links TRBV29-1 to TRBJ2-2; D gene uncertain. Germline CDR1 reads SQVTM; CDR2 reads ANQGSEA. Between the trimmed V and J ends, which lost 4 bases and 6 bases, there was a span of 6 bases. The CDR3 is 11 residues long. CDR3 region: CSVAEAGELFF. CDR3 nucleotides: TGCAGCGTTGCGGAAGCCGGGGAGCTGTTTTTT.

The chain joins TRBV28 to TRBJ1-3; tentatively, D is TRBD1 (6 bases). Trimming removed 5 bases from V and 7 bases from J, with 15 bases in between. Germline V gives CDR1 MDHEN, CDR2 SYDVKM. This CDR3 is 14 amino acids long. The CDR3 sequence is CASSPGTTGNTIYF. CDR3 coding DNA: TGTGCCAGCAGTCCCGGGACAACCGGGAACACCATATATTTT. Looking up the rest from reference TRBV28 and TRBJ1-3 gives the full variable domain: DVKVTQSSRYLVKRTGEKVFLECVQDMDHENMFWYRQDPGLGLRLIYFSYDVKMKEKGDIPEGYSVSREKKERFSLILESASTNQTSMYLCASSPGTTGNTIYFGEGSWLTVV.